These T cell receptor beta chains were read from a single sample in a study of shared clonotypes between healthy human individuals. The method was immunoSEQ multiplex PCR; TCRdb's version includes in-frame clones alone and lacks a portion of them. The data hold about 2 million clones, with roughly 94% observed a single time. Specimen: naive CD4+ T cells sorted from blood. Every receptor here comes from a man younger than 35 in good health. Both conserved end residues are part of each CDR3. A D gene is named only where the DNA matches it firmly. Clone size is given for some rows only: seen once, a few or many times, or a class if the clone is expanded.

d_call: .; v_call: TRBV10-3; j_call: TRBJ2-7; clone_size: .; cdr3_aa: CAISERGQSSYEQYF; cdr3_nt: TGTGCCATCAGTGAGCGAGGACAGAGCTCCTACGAGCAGTACTTC
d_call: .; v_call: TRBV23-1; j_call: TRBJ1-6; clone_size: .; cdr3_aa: CAIGRDDNSPLHF; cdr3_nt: TGCGCCATAGGCAGGGATGATAATTCACCCCTCCACTTT
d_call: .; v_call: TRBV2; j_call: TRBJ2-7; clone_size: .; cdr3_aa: CASRPQGYEQYF; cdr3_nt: TGTGCCAGCAGACCCCAGGGATACGAGCAGTACTTC
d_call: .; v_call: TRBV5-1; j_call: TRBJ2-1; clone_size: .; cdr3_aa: CASSLNGPQDEQFF; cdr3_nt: TGCGCCAGCAGCTTGAACGGACCCCAGGATGAGCAGTTCTTC
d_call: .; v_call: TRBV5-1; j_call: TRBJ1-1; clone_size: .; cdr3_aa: CASSLEGNMNTEAFF; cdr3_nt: TGCGCCAGCAGCTTGGAGGGGAACATGAACACTGAAGCTTTCTTT
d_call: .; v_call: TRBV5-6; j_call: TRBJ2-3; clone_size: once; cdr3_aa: CASSLAGTADTQYF; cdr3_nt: TGTGCCAGCAGCTTGGCCGGTACGGCGGATACGCAGTATTTT
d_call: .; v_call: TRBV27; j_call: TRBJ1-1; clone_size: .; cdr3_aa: CASSLDTTFMNTEAFF; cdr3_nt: TGTGCCAGCAGTTTGGACACTACCTTCATGAACACTGAAGCTTTCTTT
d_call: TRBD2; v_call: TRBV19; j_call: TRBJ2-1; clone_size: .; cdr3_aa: CASSPGLAPYNEQFF; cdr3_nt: TGTGCCAGTAGTCCGGGACTAGCCCCCTACAATGAGCAGTTCTTC
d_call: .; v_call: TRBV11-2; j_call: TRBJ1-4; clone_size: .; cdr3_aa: CASSPGAGEKLFF; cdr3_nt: TGTGCCAGCAGCCCCGGGGCGGGGGAAAAACTGTTTTTT
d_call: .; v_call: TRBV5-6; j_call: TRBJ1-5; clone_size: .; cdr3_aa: CASSFGGRSNQPQHF; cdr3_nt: TGTGCCAGCAGCTTTGGGGGGAGAAGCAATCAGCCCCAGCATTTT
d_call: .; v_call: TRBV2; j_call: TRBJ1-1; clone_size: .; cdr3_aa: CASSDGRGRTEAFF; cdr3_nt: TGTGCCAGCAGTGACGGCAGGGGCAGAACTGAAGCTTTCTTT
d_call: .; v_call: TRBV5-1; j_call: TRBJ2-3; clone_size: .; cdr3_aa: CASSLEGIRADTQYF; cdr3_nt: TGCGCCAGCAGCTTGGAGGGGATCCGTGCAGATACGCAGTATTTT
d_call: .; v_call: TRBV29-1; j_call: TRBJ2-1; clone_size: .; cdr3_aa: CSVVLLNEQFF; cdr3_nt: TGCAGCGTTGTCCTACTCAATGAGCAGTTCTTC
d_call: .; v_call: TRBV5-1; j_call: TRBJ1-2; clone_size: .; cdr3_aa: CASSLEGLPGYTF; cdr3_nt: TGCGCCAGCAGCTTGGAGGGACTCCCTGGCTACACCTTC
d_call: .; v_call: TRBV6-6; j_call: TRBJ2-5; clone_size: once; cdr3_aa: CASSYAGGETQYF; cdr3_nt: TGTGCCAGCAGTTACGCAGGAGGGGAGACCCAGTACTTC
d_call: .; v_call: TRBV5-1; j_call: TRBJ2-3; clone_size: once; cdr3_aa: CASGTSTDTQYF; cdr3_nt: TGCGCCAGTGGGACGAGCACAGATACGCAGTATTTT
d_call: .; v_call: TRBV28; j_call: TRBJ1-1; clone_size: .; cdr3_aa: CASSPEGGWTEAFF; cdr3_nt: TGTGCCAGCAGTCCTGAGGGGGGGTGGACTGAAGCTTTCTTT
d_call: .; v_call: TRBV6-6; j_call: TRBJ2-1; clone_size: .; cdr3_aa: CASSSKLNEQFF; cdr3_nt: TGTGCCAGCAGTTCAAAACTCAATGAGCAGTTCTTC
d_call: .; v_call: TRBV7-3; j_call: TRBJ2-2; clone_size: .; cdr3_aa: CASSARRTVGNTGELFF; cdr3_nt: TGTGCCAGCAGCGCTCGTAGGACTGTGGGAAACACCGGGGAGCTGTTTTTT
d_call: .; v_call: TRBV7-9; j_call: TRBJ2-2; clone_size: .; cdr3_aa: CASSLEARAAGELFF; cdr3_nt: TGTGCCAGCAGCTTAGAGGCCAGGGCGGCCGGGGAGCTGTTTTTT
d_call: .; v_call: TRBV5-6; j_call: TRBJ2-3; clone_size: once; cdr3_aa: CASSRTDTQYF; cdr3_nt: TGTGCCAGCAGCCGAACAGATACGCAGTATTTT
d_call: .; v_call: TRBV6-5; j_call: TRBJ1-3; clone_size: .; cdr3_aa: CASRPRYSGNTIYF; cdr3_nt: TGTGCCAGCAGGCCGAGGTACTCTGGAAACACCATATATTTT